Shown below are 8 T cell receptor beta chains from a single sample sequenced in a study of blood T cell repertoires in COVID-19. Measured with immunoSEQ multiplex PCR; TCRdb has only the in-frame clones, and not every one. The table shows about 58,000 clones, with about 84% occurring only once. The sample comprised peripheral blood. All receptors come from a man aged 35 to 55 with active COVID-19.

The chain joins TRBV7-8 to TRBJ1-1; tentatively, D is TRBD1 (5 bases). The CDR3 consists of 15 residues. V was pared by 3 bases and J by 1 base, with 12 bases between. The germline V gene encodes CDR1 SGHVS and CDR2 FQNEAQ. In DNA, the CDR3 is TGTGCCAGCAGCTTCGCCAGGGCGGCGAACACTGAAGCTTTCTTT. It codes for CASSFARAANTEAFF.

A single count supports this clone. In DNA, the CDR3 is TGTGCCAGCAGTTACTCCAGGGAAGGCTACAATGAGCAGTTCTTC. This sequence encodes CASSYSREGYNEQFF. This chain uses TRBV6-5 with TRBJ2-1, with D perhaps matching TRBD1 (5 bases). Germline CDR1 and CDR2: MNHEY and SVGAGI. The CDR3 spans 15 residues. V dropped 0 bases and J dropped 3 bases, with 9 bases sitting between them.

This clone showed up just a few times. This chain uses TRBV10-3 with TRBJ1-3, with no clear D. Germline values: CDR1 ENHRY, CDR2 SYGVKD. Trimming stripped 8 bases from V and 0 bases from J, with 11 bases between. The CDR3 totals 14 residues. The CDR3 here is CAISQPSSGNTIYF. The CDR3 nucleotides are TGTGCCATCTCACAGCCCAGCTCTGGAAACACCATATATTTT.

This chain joins TRBV7-2 and TRBJ1-3; D is ambiguous. V was clipped by 3 bases and J by 0 bases, with 9 bases between them. CDR3 length: 15 residues. Germline V lookup: CDR1 SGHTA, CDR2 FQGNSA. CDR3 sequence reads: CASSFSPGSGNTIYF. The DNA for the CDR3 is TGTGCCAGCAGCTTTTCCCCCGGCTCTGGAAACACCATATATTTT.

The chain recombines TRBV18 with TRBJ2-3; 8 bases are shared with TRBD2. Losses at the gene ends were 4 bases for V and 4 bases for J; bases not matched to a gene: 10. Per the germline V gene, CDR1 is KGHSH and CDR2 is LQKENI. The CDR3 sequence is 16 residues long. In nucleotides, the CDR3 is TGTGCCAGCTCACTAAGCGGGAGAGGGATTGCAGATACGCAGTATTTT. Amino acids: CASSLSGRGIADTQYF.

The chain couples TRBV6-2 or TRBV6-3 to TRBJ2-5; 9 nucleotides agree with TRBD2. The CDR3 is made up of 14 amino acids. Germline CDR1 MNHEY, CDR2 SVGEGT. The trim removed 6 bases at V and 5 bases at J, leaving 7 bases unmatched. CDR3 DNA: TGTGCCAGCAGCAAGCGGGGGGCGGGTGAGACCCAGTACTTC. Its translation is CASSKRGAGETQYF.

This chain connects TRBV5-1 to TRBJ1-1; 7 positions agree with TRBD1. The germline gives CDR1 SGHRS, CDR2 YFSETQ. Unmatched junction bases numbered 9, after V lost 7 bases and J lost 3 bases. This CDR3 has 14 residues. The CDR3 here is CASRIRTGDTEAFF. The CDR3 region has the DNA TGCGCCAGCCGGATTAGGACAGGAGACACTGAAGCTTTCTTT. The full variable domain, rest sourced from reference TRBV5-1 and TRBJ1-1, is KAGVTQTPRYLIKTRGQQVTLSCSPISGHRSVSWYQQTPGQGLQFLFEYFSETQRNKGNFPGRFSGRQFSNSRSEMNVSTLELGDSALYLCASRIRTGDTEAFFGQGTRLTVV.

The V call is TRBV15, the J call TRBJ1-6, with TRBD1 matching 8 bases. Germline CDR1 and CDR2: LNHNV and YYDKDF (reference sequence). Trimming at V came to 2 bases and at J to 9 bases, leaving 6 bases not matched to a gene. This CDR3 region has 15 residues. Here the CDR3 DNA reads TGTGCCACCAGCAGACTCAGGACAGGGTTTTCACCCCTCCACTTT. It translates to CATSRLRTGFSPLHF.